A single sample is the source of the 10 T cell receptor beta chains below, sequenced in a study of human T cells and chemical hapten exposure. TCRdb reprocessed the RACE reads via MiXCR and lists one record per CDR3 protein. Of approximately 89,000 distinct CDR3 sequences in the sample, around 7% are singletons; the top ten hold 1% to 1.5%. The time point denotes: patch test 2, 6 weeks after DPC sensitization. The treatment denotes: therapeutic diphenylcyclopropenone sensitization with weekly scalp DPC. The specimen was whole blood, collected in connection with sensitization to the hapten diphenylcyclopropenone (DPC). These receptors were obtained from a woman aged 25 to 39 with alopecia areata. Some clones in this sample may be carry-over from other donors' samples.

This clonotype has a count of ten or more. This rearrangement joins TRBV5-1 to TRBJ1-1; D gene ambiguous. The CDR3 has 14 residues. Germline V gene data show CDR1 as SGHRS and CDR2 as YFSETQ. V shed 3 bases and J shed 4 bases, with 13 bases lying between them. The CDR3 sequence: CASSSHNEGTEAFF. DNA of the CDR3: TGCGCCAGCAGCTCCCACAACGAGGGCACTGAAGCTTTCTTT.

This clonotype appeared a few times. This chain uses TRBV6-1 with TRBJ2-3; no reliable D call. CDR1 and CDR2 (germline): MNHNS, SASEGT. Deletions cut 7 bases from V and 2 bases from J, with 19 bases between. The CDR3 length is 16 residues. The CDR3 is CASIEGPLRYTDTQYF. CDR3 DNA sequence: TGTGCCAGCATCGAAGGCCCTTTGCGGTACACAGATACGCAGTATTTT.

The V gene is TRBV12-5, the J gene TRBJ1-3, with D maybe TRBD1 (6 bases). Germline CDR1 is LGHNT and CDR2 is FRNRAP. Trimming shortened V by 3 bases and J by 0 bases, and 9 bases separated the two germline ends. The CDR3 consists of 15 residues. CDR3 in DNA: TGTGCTAGTGGTTTAGGGGGTCTCTCTGGAAACACCATATATTTT. Translated: CASGLGGLSGNTIYF.

This clonotype occurred many times. The V call is TRBV9, the J call TRBJ2-3; D possibly corresponds to TRBD1 (6 bases). Trimming pared 4 bases from V and 0 bases from J, leaving 15 bases between. The CDR3 contains 16 residues. The V gene's germline CDR1 is SGDLS and CDR2 YYNGEE. CDR3 sequence: CASSKSPGASTDTQYF. The CDR3 bases are TGTGCCAGCAGCAAGAGCCCAGGGGCGAGCACAGATACGCAGTATTTT.

The table lists this clonotype with many counts. The rearrangement links TRBV11-2 to TRBJ2-5, with 9 bases lining up with TRBD2. This CDR3 is built from 15 residues. V lost 0 bases, J lost 9 bases, and 8 bases stayed unmatched. Germline V gene data show CDR1 as SGHAT and CDR2 as FQNNGV. CDR3 protein: CASSLEGGGAVAQYF. DNA for the CDR3: TGTGCCAGCAGCTTAGAGGGCGGGGGGGCGGTGGCCCAGTACTTC.

This clonotype was picked up many times. V and J are TRBV12-3 or TRBV12-4 and TRBJ2-2; tentatively, D is TRBD2 (6 bases). The length of the CDR3 is 15 residues. Trimming shortened V by 5 bases and J by 2 bases, and 12 bases separated the two germline ends. The CDR3 protein is CASSAGTYNTGELFF. CDR3 sequence (DNA): TGTGCCAGCAGTGCCGGGACTTACAACACCGGGGAGCTGTTTTTT.

This clonotype was seen many times. J is TRBJ2-7 and V is TRBV12-3 or TRBV12-4; D is possibly TRBD1 (6 bases). The CDR3 consists of 12 residues. Trimming shortened V by 6 bases and J by 5 bases, and 11 bases separated the two germline ends. In DNA, the CDR3 is TGTGCCAGCAGCCCCAGGGGCCACGAGCAGTACTTC. It codes for CASSPRGHEQYF.

This clonotype was seen repeatedly, ten times or more. The chain carries TRBV11-2 and TRBJ2-3; D is perhaps TRBD2 (5 bases). Germline CDR1 reads SGHAT; CDR2 reads FQNNGV. The CDR3 is made up of 16 amino acids. Trimming removed 3 bases from V and 0 bases from J, with 13 bases in between. The CDR3 spells CASSFRLSHSTDTQYF. CDR3 DNA: TGTGCCAGCAGCTTCCGACTATCCCATAGCACAGATACGCAGTATTTT.

This clonotype was counted at least ten times. The chain is built from TRBV20-1 and TRBJ2-7, with 7 bases identical to TRBD2. Germline V CDR1 and CDR2: DFQATT, SNEGSKA (reference sequence). The ends lost 6 bases at V and 7 bases at J; junction bases unmatched: 15. The CDR3 totals 14 residues. The CDR3 DNA reads TGCAGTGCAAGCGGGGACCCCACCTCGGGGGAGCAGTACTTC. This gives the protein CSASGDPTSGEQYF.

A few counts support this clonotype. The rearrangement joins TRBV7-3 to TRBJ1-2; 7 bases match TRBD1. Trimming removed 6 bases from V and 7 bases from J; junction bases left unmatched: 11. The CDR3 is 14 residues long. Germline CDR1 and CDR2: SGHTA and FQGTGA. CDR3 amino acids: CASSPRGQLAGYTF. CDR3 DNA sequence: TGTGCCAGCAGTCCCCGGGGACAGCTAGCTGGCTACACCTTC.